This is a list of T cell receptor beta chains from one sample in a study of blood T cell repertoires in COVID-19. TCRdb's table, derived via immunoSEQ multiplex PCR, lists solely in-frame clones and lacks some. This repertoire shows a few hundred thousand clones, roughly 89% found once; its top ten account for approximately 6.2%. Specimen: peripheral blood. All receptors derive from a man in his sixties who had recovered from COVID-19. CDR3s include the opening cysteine and the closing phenylalanine or tryptophan. A D gene is named only where the DNA matches it firmly. A row's size may be missing; if present it is once, few, many or a size class.

v_gene,d_gene,len,abundance,j_gene,CDR3aa,CDR3nt
TRBV5-5,NA,16,NA,TRBJ2-7,CASSLAPPQGPGEQYF,TGTGCCAGCAGCTTGGCCCCCCCTCAAGGCCCAGGTGAGCAGTACTTC
TRBV5-1,NA,14,NA,TRBJ2-7,CATSRDSVSYEQYF,TGCGCCACCTCGCGGGACAGCGTATCCTACGAGCAGTACTTC
TRBV7-8,NA,14,NA,TRBJ1-3,CASSLEETANTIYF,TGTGCCAGCAGCTTAGAAGAGACAGCTAACACCATATATTTT
TRBV14,NA,12,few,TRBJ1-1,CASSQVRDEAFF,TGTGCCAGCAGCCAAGTGCGTGATGAAGCTTTCTTT
TRBV12-5,TRBD2,17,NA,TRBJ2-5,CASGPGLAGGLGETQYF,TGTGCTAGTGGTCCGGGACTAGCGGGGGGCCTAGGCGAGACCCAGTACTTC
TRBV9,TRBD1,17,NA,TRBJ1-3,CASSVARGQGAGNTIYF,TGTGCCAGCAGCGTAGCCCGAGGACAGGGGGCAGGAAACACCATATATTTT
TRBV19,NA,14,NA,TRBJ1-2,CASARGGANYGYTF,TGTGCCAGTGCCCGGGGTGGGGCTAACTATGGCTACACCTTC
TRBV7-9,NA,13,NA,TRBJ1-1,CASSLPGGFEAFF,TGTGCCAGCAGCTTACCCGGGGGATTTGAAGCTTTCTTT
TRBV27,TRBD2,15,NA,TRBJ2-7,CASSSLAGTSYEQYF,TGTGCCAGCAGTTCCCTAGCGGGAACCTCATACGAGCAGTACTTC
TRBV5-1,NA,12,NA,TRBJ2-7,CASSFNADEQYF,TGCGCCAGCAGCTTTAACGCGGACGAGCAGTACTTC
TRBV7-9,NA,16,NA,TRBJ2-1,CASNRPLPGASNEQFF,TGTGCCAGCAACCGGCCCCTACCGGGAGCCTCCAATGAGCAGTTCTTC
TRBV6-6,TRBD1,18,NA,TRBJ1-3,CASSRTLTGVNSGNTIYF,TGTGCCAGCAGTCGTACGCTAACAGGGGTTAACTCTGGAAACACCATATATTTT
TRBV19,NA,16,NA,TRBJ1-5,CASSERTGNSNQPQHF,TGTGCCAGTAGTGAGAGGACTGGGAATAGCAATCAGCCCCAGCATTTT
TRBV6-2/TRBV6-3,NA,17,NA,TRBJ1-5,CASSYGPPGYSNQPQHF,TGTGCCAGCAGTTACGGCCCCCCGGGGTATAGCAATCAGCCCCAGCATTTT
TRBV19,NA,16,NA,TRBJ1-3,CASSVLDIAKGNTIYF,TGTGCCAGTAGTGTGTTGGACATCGCGAAAGGAAACACCATATATTTT
TRBV4-1,TRBD2,16,NA,TRBJ2-5,CASSRSASGAQETQYF,TGCGCCAGCAGCCGATCGGCTAGCGGGGCTCAAGAGACCCAGTACTTC
TRBV7-9,NA,11,few,TRBJ2-7,CASSPEYEQYF,TGTGCCAGCAGCCCAGAATACGAACAGTACTTC
TRBV5-1,TRBD1,16,NA,TRBJ1-4,CASSKDDRAPRDGLFF,TGCGCCAGCAGCAAAGACGACAGGGCCCCCAGAGATGGACTGTTTTTT
TRBV3-1/TRBV3-2,NA,15,few,TRBJ1-1,CASSQGFAGNTEAFF,TGTGCCAGCAGCCAAGGATTTGCAGGAAACACTGAAGCTTTCTTT
TRBV3-1/TRBV3-2,NA,13,once,TRBJ2-7,CASSQEGGGEQYF,TGTGCCAGCAGCCAAGAAGGGGGGGGCGAGCAGTACTTC
TRBV2,NA,14,NA,TRBJ2-5,CASKDRGGQETQYF,TGTGCCAGCAAGGATAGGGGGGGTCAAGAGACCCAGTACTTC
TRBV19,NA,16,NA,TRBJ1-4,CASSINSISTNEKLFF,TGTGCCAGTAGTATAAACAGCATATCAACTAATGAAAAACTGTTTTTT
TRBV20-1,TRBD2,15,NA,TRBJ2-3,CSASISGRDTDTQYF,TGCAGTGCTAGTATTAGCGGGAGGGACACAGATACGCAGTATTTT
TRBV28,TRBD1,14,NA,TRBJ2-7,CASSPTGVNYEQYF,TGTGCCAGCAGTCCCACAGGGGTCAACTACGAGCAGTACTTC
TRBV5-4,NA,14,NA,TRBJ1-4,CASSLDREGEKLFF,TGTGCCAGCAGCTTGGACAGGGAAGGCGAAAAACTGTTTTTT
TRBV7-8,NA,15,NA,TRBJ1-1,CASSPQGNMNTEAFF,TGTGCCAGCAGCCCGCAGGGCAACATGAACACTGAAGCTTTCTTT
TRBV30,TRBD2,16,NA,TRBJ2-3,CAWSPPGLAGEDTQYF,TGTGCCTGGAGTCCCCCTGGACTAGCGGGAGAAGATACGCAGTATTTT
TRBV30,NA,11,few,TRBJ1-2,CASWAGYGYTF,TGTGCCTCCTGGGCAGGCTATGGCTACACCTTC
TRBV5-5,TRBD1,15,NA,TRBJ1-5,CASSVWQGAQQPQHF,TGTGCCAGCAGCGTATGGCAGGGGGCCCAACAGCCCCAGCATTTT
TRBV30,NA,11,NA,TRBJ2-5,CAWTRRETQYF,TGTGCCTGGACTCGCCGGGAGACCCAGTACTTC
TRBV19,TRBD1,18,NA,TRBJ2-7,CASSTNYHGTGGFDEQYF,TGTGCCAGTAGTACGAACTACCACGGGACAGGGGGTTTCGACGAGCAGTACTTC